Following are 15 T cell receptor beta chains from one sample sequenced in a study of T-cell memory formation after mild COVID-19 (dated by TCRdb to about 2021). Libraries were constructed by 5' RACE. Instrument on record: Illumina NovaSeq 6000. In TCRdb, the public reads were trimmed at Q25 with fastp and aligned with MiXCR, with productive beta chains retained. CDR3 protein duplicates are merged, each entry listing the most common genes and DNA. The sample table shows 110,000 to 150,000 distinct CDR3 sequences, and approximately 26% are seen once. 24% of the sample lies in the top ten. Sequencing was carried out using PBMCs or a T cell subset sorted from them (not recorded which). The source of these receptors is an adult woman who had mild COVID-19 (a few samples of this study predate the infection). The sample titles of this study are shuffled in the database, so cell type and time point are left out; the donor was told from shared clones.

The chain uses TRBV30 and TRBJ2-2, with D tentatively TRBD1 or TRBD2 (5 bases each). Looked up from germline, CDR1 is GTSNPN and CDR2 is SVGIG (reference sequence). This CDR3 is 15 amino acids long. V dropped 5 bases and J dropped 0 bases, with 13 bases sitting between them. The CDR3: CAWGTGTANTGELFF. The CDR3 region has the DNA TGTGCCTGGGGGACCGGGACCGCGAACACCGGGGAGCTGTTTTTT.

With respect to this clonotype: The junction does not match germline at one end; this may be a read error. The chain is built from TRBV7-7 and TRBJ2-1; 8 bases align to TRBD1. The CDR3 runs to 14 residues. Looked up from germline, CDR1 is SSHAT and CDR2 is FNYEAQ (reference sequence). The CDR3: CASSLQGDYNEQFF. Here the CDR3 DNA reads TGTGCTAGCAGCTTACAGGGGGACTACAATGAGCAGTTCTTC.

V is TRBV4-1 and J is TRBJ2-2; no clear D. Germline lookup yields CDR1 MGHRA and CDR2 YSYEKL. V gave up 5 bases and J gave up 10 bases, with 17 bases separating them. CDR3 length: 14 amino acids. CDR3 sequence reads: CASSEGMEYPELFF. The CDR3 region has the DNA TGCGCCAGCAGCGAAGGGATGGAGTACCCGGAGCTGTTTTTT.

CDR3 sequence reads: CSALWAGLAGNEQFF. The DNA of the CDR3 is TGCAGTGCTTTATGGGCGGGACTAGCGGGGAATGAGCAGTTCTTC. The chain has TRBV20-1 and TRBJ2-1, with TRBD2 matching over 13 bases. CDR1 is DFQATT and CDR2 is SNEGSKA in the germline V gene (reference sequence). Trimming removed 5 bases from V and 7 bases from J; junction bases left unmatched: 8. The CDR3 totals 15 residues.

The sample holds a few counts of this clonotype. This chain uses TRBV5-6 with TRBJ2-1; no firm D call. V lost 4 bases to trimming and J lost 9 bases, with 11 bases between them. The germline gives CDR1 SGHDT, CDR2 YYEEEE. The CDR3 contains 12 residues. The CDR3 here is CASSLAAGEQFF. CDR3 coding DNA: TGTGCCAGCAGCCTCGCGGCTGGTGAGCAGTTCTTC.

This chain joins TRBV29-1 and TRBJ2-1; 10 bases are shared with TRBD2. CDR3 length equals 13 residues. Germline V gene sequence: CDR1 SQVTM, CDR2 ANQGSEA. The J segment lost 4 bases and the V segment lost 6 bases, leaving 3 bases of the junction unmatched. The CDR3 DNA reads TGCAGCGTGTTGACTAGCGGGTACAATGAGCAGTTCTTC. Amino acids: CSVLTSGYNEQFF.

This clonotype was picked up one time. V gene TRBV7-9 combines with J gene TRBJ2-2, with TRBD1 matching over 11 bases. The J segment lost 10 bases and the V segment lost 2 bases, leaving 6 bases of the junction unmatched. There are 15 residues in the CDR3. The germline V gene encodes CDR1 SEHNR and CDR2 FQNEAQ (reference sequence). The CDR3 coding sequence is TGTGCCAGCAGCTTATTCGGACAGGGGGCAGAGGAGCTGTTTTTT. Translation: CASSLFGQGAEELFF.

This clonotype was counted between two and nine times. CDR3 in DNA: TGTGCCAGCAGCTTCGACAGGGCCTACGAGCAGTACTTC. Its protein is CASSFDRAYEQYF. The V and J genes are TRBV11-2 and TRBJ2-7; 7 positions agree with TRBD1. This CDR3 is 13 amino acids long. Germline-derived CDR1 and CDR2 are SGHAT and FQNNGV. Germline trimming cut 3 bases from V and 2 bases from J; bases unmatched to any gene: 1.

The V gene is TRBV7-9, the J gene TRBJ1-3, with D perhaps matching TRBD1 (6 bases). Per the germline V gene, CDR1 is SEHNR and CDR2 is FQNEAQ (reference sequence). This CDR3 spans 12 amino acids. V shed 4 bases and J shed 6 bases, with 7 bases lying between them. The CDR3 DNA sequence: TGTGCCAGCAGCTACAGGGAAAACACCATATATTTT. This sequence encodes CASSYRENTIYF.

This chain connects TRBV9 to TRBJ1-1; D gene unclear. V shed 0 bases and J shed 5 bases, with 8 bases lying between them. CDR3 length: 13 amino acids. Per germline, CDR1 SGDLS and CDR2 YYNGEE. CDR3 sequence: CASSVGSWTEAFF. The CDR3 DNA is TGTGCCAGCAGCGTAGGATCGTGGACTGAAGCTTTCTTT.

The chain joins TRBV9 to TRBJ2-5; 8 bases map to TRBD2. The CDR3 contains 15 residues. V gave up 0 bases and J gave up 4 bases; unmatched junction bases: 5. Germline V gene sequence: CDR1 SGDLS, CDR2 YYNGEE. CDR3 amino acids: CASSVVSSGLETQYF. Written as DNA, the CDR3 is TGTGCCAGCAGCGTAGTGTCTAGCGGGTTAGAGACCCAGTACTTC.

This clonotype came up many times. V gene TRBV5-5 combines with J gene TRBJ1-1, with a possible D match to TRBD1 (5 bases). CDR3 size: 13 residues. Germline-derived CDR1 and CDR2 are SGHKS and YYEKEE (reference sequence). Trimming took 7 bases from V and 0 from J, leaving 10 bases between them. This CDR3 is CASLKDMNTEAFF. The CDR3, as DNA: TGTGCCAGCTTGAAGGACATGAACACTGAAGCTTTCTTT.

This clonotype was counted between two and nine times. The CDR3 spells CASSQVDRFGTQYF. CDR3 bases: TGTGCCAGCAGCCAAGTTGATCGGTTTGGTACGCAGTATTTT. The chain employs TRBV14 and TRBJ2-3; D not certain. The V and J ends lost 1 base and 8 bases respectively, with 13 bases between them. Germline-derived CDR1 and CDR2 are SGHDN and FVKESK. This CDR3 contains 14 residues.

The table lists this clonotype with many counts. The CDR3 spells CASSLGSTEQFF. CDR3 sequence (DNA): TGTGCCAGCAGCTTAGGGAGCACCGAGCAGTTCTTC. The chain uses TRBV5-4 and TRBJ2-1; the D gene is possibly TRBD2 (5 bases). The germline V and J ends were trimmed by 2 bases and 10 bases, with 10 bases remaining between them. The CDR3 has 12 amino acids. Germline lookup yields CDR1 SGHNT and CDR2 YYREEE (reference sequence).

This clonotype was observed many times. The V call is TRBV5-1, the J call TRBJ2-3; D unresolved. Germline V gene sequence: CDR1 SGHRS, CDR2 YFSETQ. CDR3 size: 15 residues. The germline V and J ends were trimmed by 2 bases and 3 bases, with 13 bases remaining between them. The CDR3 sequence: CASSFRYEATDTQYF. Here the CDR3 DNA reads TGCGCCAGCAGCTTCAGATACGAGGCGACAGATACGCAGTATTTT.